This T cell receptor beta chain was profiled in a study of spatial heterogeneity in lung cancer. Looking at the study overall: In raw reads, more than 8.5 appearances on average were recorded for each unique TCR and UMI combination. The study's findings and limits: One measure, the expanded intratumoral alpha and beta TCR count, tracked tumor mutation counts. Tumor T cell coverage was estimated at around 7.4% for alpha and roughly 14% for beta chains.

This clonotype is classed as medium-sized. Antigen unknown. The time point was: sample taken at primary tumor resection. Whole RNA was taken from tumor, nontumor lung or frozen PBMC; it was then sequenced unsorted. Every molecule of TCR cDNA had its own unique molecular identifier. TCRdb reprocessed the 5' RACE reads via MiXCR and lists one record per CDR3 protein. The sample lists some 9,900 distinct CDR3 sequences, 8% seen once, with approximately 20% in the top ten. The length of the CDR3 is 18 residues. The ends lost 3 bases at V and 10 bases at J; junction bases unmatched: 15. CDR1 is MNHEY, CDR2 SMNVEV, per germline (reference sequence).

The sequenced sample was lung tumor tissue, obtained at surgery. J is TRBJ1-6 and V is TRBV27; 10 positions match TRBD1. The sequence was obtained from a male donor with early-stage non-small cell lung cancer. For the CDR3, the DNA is TGTGCCAGCAGTTTGATTAGGACAGGGGGTTTTGGAACGTCACCCCTCCACTTT. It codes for CASSLIRTGGFGTSPLHF.